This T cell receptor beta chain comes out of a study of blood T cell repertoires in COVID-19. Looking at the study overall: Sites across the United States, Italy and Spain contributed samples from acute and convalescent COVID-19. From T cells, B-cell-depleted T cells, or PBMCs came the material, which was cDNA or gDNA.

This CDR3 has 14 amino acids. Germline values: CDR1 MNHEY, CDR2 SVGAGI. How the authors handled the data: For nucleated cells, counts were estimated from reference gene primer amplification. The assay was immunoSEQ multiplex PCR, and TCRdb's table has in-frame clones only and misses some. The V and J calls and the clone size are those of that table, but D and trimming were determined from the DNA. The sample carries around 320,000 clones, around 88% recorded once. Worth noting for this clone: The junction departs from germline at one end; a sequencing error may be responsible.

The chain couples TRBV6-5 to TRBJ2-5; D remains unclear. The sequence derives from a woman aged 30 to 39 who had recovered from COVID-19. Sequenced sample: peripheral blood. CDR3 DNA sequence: TGTGCCAGCAGTCCGCCCAGAGTACAAGAGGCCCAGTACTTC. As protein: CASSPPRVQEAQYF.